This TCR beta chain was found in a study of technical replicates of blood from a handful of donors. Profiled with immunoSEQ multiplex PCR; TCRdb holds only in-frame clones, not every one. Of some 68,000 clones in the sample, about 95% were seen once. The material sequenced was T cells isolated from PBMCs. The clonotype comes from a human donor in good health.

For the CDR3, the DNA is TGTGCCAGCAGTTACTCTTCAACAGGGGGCACCTATGGCTACACCTTC. This codes for CASSYSSTGGTYGYTF. The rearrangement uses TRBV6-5 and TRBJ1-2, with 9 bases fitting TRBD1. Trimming cost V 0 bases and J 4 bases; bases outside gene matches: 6. The CDR3 is 16 amino acids. The V gene's germline CDR1 is MNHEY and CDR2 SVGAGI.